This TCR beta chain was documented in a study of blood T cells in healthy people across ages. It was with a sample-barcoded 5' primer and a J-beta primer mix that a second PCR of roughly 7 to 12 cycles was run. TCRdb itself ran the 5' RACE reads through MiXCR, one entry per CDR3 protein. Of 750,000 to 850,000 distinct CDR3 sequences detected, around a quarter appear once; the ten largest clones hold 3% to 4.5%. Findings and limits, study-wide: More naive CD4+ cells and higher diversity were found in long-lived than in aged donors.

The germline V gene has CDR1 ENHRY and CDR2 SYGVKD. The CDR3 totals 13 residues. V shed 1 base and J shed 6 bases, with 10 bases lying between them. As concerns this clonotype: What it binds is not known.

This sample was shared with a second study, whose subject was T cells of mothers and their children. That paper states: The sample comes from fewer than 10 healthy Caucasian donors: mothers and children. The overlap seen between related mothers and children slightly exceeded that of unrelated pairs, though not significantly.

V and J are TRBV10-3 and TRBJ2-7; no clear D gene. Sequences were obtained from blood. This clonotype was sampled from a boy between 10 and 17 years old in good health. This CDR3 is CAISEYYAAEQYF. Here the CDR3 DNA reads TGTGCCATCAGTGAGTATTACGCTGCCGAGCAGTACTTC.